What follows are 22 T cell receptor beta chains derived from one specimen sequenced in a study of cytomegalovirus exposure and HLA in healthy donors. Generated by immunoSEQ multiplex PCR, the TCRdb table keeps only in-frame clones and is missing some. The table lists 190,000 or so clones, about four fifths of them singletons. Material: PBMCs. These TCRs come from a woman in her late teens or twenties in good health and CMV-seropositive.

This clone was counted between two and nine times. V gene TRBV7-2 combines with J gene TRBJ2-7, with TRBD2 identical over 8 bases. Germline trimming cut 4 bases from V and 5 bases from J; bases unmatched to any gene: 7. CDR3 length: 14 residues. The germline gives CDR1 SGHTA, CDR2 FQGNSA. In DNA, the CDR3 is TGTGCCAGCAGCTGGACTAGCTTGAATAACGAGCAGTACTTC. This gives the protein CASSWTSLNNEQYF.

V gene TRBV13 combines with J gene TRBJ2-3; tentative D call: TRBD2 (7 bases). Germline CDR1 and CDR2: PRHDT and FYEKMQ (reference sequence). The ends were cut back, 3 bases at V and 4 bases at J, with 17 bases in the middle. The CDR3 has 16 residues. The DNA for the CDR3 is TGTGCCAGCAGCTTCCCTAGGGGGGGGATCGCAGATACGCAGTATTTT. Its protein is CASSFPRGGIADTQYF.

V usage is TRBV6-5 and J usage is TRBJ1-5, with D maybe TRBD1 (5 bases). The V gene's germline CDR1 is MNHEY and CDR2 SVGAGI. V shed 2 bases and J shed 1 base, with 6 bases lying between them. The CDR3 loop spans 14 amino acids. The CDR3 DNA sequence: TGTGCCAGCAGTTACGGGGGGAGCAATCAGCCCCAGCATTTT. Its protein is CASSYGGSNQPQHF.

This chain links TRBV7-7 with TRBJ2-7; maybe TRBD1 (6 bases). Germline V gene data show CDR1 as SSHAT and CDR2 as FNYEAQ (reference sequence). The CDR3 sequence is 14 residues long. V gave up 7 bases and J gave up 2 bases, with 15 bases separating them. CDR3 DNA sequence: TGTGCCAGCATCCCGGACAGACGCCCCTACGAGCAGTACTTC. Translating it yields CASIPDRRPYEQYF.

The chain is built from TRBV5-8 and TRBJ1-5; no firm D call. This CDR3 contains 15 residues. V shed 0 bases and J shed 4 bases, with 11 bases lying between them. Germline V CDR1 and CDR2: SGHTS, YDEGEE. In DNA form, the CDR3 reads TGTGCCAGCAGCTTGGGATCAGCGAGGAATCAGCCCCAGCATTTT. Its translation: CASSLGSARNQPQHF.

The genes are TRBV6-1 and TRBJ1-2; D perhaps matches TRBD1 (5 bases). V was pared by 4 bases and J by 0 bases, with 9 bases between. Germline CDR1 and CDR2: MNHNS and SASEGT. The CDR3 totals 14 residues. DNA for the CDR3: TGTGCCAGCAGTGGACAGCTTCCTAACTATGGCTACACCTTC. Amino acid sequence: CASSGQLPNYGYTF.

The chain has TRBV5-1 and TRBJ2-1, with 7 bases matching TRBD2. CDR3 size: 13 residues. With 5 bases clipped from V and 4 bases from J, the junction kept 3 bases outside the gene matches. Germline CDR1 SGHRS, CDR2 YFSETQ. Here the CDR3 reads CASSRGDYNEQFF. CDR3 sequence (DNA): TGCGCCAGCAGTCGGGGGGATTACAATGAGCAGTTCTTC.

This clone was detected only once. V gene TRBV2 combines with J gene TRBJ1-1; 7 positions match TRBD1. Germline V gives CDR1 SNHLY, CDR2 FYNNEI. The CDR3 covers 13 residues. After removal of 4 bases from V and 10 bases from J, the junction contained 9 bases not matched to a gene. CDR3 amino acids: CASSGPGGLGAFF. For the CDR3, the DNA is TGTGCCAGCAGTGGCCCAGGGGGATTGGGAGCTTTCTTT.

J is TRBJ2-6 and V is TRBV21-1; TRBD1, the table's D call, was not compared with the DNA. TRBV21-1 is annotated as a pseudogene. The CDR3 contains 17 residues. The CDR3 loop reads CASSKVRDRSGANVLTF. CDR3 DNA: TGTGCCAGCAGCAAAGTGAGAGACAGGTCCGGGGCCAACGTCCTGACTTTC.

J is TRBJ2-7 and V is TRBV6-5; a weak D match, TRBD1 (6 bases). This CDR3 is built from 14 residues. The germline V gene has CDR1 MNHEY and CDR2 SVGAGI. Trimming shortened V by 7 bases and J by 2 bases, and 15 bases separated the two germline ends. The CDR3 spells CASTQGQPPYEQYF. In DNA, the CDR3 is TGTGCCAGCACCCAAGGACAGCCTCCCTACGAGCAGTACTTC.

CDR3 bases: TGTGCCAGCAGGGACACTACACCGAACTCACCCCTCCACTTT. Amino acid sequence: CASRDTTPNSPLHF. The chain combines TRBV6-5 with TRBJ1-6; D is perhaps TRBD1 (5 bases). V lost 6 bases and J lost 10, with 16 bases in between. The CDR3 runs to 14 residues. Germline assignment: CDR1 MNHEY and CDR2 SVGAGI.

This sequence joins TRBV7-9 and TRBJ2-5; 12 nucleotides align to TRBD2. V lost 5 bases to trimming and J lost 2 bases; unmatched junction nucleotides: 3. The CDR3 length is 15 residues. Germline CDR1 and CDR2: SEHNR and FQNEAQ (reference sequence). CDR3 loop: CASSGGLAGQETQYF. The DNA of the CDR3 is TGTGCCAGCAGCGGCGGACTAGCGGGGCAAGAGACCCAGTACTTC.

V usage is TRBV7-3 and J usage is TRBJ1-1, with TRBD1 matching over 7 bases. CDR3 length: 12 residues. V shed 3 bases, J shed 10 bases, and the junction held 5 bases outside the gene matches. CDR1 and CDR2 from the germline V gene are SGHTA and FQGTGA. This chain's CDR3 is CASSLGDRVAFF. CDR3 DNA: TGTGCCAGCAGCTTGGGAGACAGGGTAGCTTTCTTT.

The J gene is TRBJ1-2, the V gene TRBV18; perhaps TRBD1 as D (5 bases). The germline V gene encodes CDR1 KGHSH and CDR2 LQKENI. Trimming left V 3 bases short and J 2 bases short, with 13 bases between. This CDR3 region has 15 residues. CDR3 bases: TGTGCCAGCTCACCGGTCGACAGAACCAACTATGGCTACACCTTC. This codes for CASSPVDRTNYGYTF.

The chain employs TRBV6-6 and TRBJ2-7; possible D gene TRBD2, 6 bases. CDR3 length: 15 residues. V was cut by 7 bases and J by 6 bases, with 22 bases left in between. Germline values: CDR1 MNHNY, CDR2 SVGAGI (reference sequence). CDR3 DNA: TGTGCCAGCATCTTCCGAGGACGGGAGAGTGTCGAGCAGTACTTC. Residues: CASIFRGRESVEQYF.

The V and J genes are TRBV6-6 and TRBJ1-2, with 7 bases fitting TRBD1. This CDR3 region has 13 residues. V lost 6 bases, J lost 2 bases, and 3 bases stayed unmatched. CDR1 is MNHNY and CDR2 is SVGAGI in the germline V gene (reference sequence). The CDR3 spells CASSQGQNYGYTF. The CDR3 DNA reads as TGTGCCAGCAGCCAGGGACAGAACTATGGCTACACCTTC.

As DNA, the CDR3 is TGTGCCAGCACCTCGGCAGGGGGGCTCTACGAGCAGTACTTC. The encoded protein is CASTSAGGLYEQYF. The chain has TRBV28 and TRBJ2-7; weak D call: TRBD1 (7 bases). Trimming stripped 7 bases from V and 3 bases from J, with 16 bases between. Germline loops: CDR1 MDHEN, CDR2 SYDVKM. CDR3 length: 14 residues.

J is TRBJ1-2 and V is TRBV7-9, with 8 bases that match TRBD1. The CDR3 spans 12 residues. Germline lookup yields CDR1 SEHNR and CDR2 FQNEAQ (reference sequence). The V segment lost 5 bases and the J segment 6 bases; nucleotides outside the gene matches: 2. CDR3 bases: TGTGCCAGCAGCCGACAGGGGCATGGCTACACCTTC. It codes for CASSRQGHGYTF.

The CDR3 reads CASSLSGTTAYNEQFF. In DNA form, the CDR3 reads TGTGCCAGCTCACTATCCGGGACAACCGCTTACAATGAGCAGTTCTTC. V and J are TRBV18 and TRBJ2-1; TRBD1 is a possible D gene (6 bases). Germline assignment: CDR1 KGHSH and CDR2 LQKENI. The CDR3 is made up of 16 amino acids. V was trimmed by 4 bases and J by 4 bases, leaving 17 bases between them.

The CDR3 sequence is CASSETGGRGEKLFF. The CDR3, as DNA: TGTGCCAGCAGTGAAACCGGGGGGAGGGGTGAAAAACTGTTTTTT. V usage is TRBV2 and J usage is TRBJ1-4; maybe TRBD1 (5 bases). This CDR3 is 15 amino acids long. Per germline, CDR1 SNHLY and CDR2 FYNNEI. Trimming left V 2 bases short and J 7 bases short, with 14 bases between.

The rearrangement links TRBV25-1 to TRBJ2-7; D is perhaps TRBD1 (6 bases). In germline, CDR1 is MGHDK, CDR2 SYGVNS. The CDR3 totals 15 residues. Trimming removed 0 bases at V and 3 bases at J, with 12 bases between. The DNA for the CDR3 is TGTGCCAGCAGTGAATATTGGGGGCCGAGCTACGAGCAGTACTTC. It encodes CASSEYWGPSYEQYF.

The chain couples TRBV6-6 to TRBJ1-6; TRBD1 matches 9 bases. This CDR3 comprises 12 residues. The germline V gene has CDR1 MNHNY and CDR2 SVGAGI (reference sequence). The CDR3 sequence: CAHRGPDSPLHF. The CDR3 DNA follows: TGTGCTCACAGGGGGCCGGATTCACCCCTCCACTTT.